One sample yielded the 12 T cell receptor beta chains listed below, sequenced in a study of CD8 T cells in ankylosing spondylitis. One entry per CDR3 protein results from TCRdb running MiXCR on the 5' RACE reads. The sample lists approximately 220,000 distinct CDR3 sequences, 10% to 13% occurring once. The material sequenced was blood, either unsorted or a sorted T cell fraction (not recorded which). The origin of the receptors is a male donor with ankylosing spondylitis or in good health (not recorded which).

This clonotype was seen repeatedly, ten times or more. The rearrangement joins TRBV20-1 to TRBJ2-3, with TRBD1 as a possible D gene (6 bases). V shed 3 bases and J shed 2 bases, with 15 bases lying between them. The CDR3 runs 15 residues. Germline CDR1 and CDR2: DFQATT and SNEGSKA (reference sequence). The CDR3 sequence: CSARELGQTTDTQYF. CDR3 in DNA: TGCAGTGCTAGGGAACTCGGACAGACCACAGATACGCAGTATTTT.

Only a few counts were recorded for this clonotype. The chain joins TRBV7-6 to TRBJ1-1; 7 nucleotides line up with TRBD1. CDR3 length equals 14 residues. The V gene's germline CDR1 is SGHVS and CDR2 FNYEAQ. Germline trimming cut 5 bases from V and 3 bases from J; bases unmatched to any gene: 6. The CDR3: CASSLQGTDTEAFF. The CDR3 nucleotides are TGTGCCAGCAGCCTACAGGGGACGGACACTGAAGCTTTCTTT.

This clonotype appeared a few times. In nucleotides, the CDR3 is TGTGCCAGCAGCTTAGTGCCGGAATCGGCTGAAGCTTTCTTT. It encodes CASSLVPESAEAFF. The chain links TRBV11-3 to TRBJ1-1; no definite D call. Trimming left V 1 base short and J 6 bases short, with 12 bases between. The CDR3 is 14 residues long. Germline assignment: CDR1 SGHNT and CDR2 YENEEA.

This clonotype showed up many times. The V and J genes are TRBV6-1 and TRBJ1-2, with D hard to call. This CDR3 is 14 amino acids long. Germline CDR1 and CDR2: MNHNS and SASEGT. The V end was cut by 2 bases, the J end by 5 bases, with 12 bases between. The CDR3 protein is CASSETLRAYGYTF. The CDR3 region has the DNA TGTGCCAGCAGTGAAACTCTGAGGGCGTATGGCTACACCTTC.

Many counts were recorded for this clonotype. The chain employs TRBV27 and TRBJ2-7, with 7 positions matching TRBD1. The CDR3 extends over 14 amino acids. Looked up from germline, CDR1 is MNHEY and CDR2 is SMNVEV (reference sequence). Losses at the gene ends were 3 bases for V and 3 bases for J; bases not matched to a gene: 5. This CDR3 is CASSLGTVHYEQYF. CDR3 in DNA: TGTGCCAGCAGTTTGGGGACAGTGCACTACGAGCAGTACTTC.

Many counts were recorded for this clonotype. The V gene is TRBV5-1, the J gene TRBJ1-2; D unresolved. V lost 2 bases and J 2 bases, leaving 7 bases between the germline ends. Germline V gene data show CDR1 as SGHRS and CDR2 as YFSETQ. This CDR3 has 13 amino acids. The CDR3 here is CASSLAANYGYTF. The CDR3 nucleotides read TGCGCCAGCAGCTTAGCAGCCAACTATGGCTACACCTTC.

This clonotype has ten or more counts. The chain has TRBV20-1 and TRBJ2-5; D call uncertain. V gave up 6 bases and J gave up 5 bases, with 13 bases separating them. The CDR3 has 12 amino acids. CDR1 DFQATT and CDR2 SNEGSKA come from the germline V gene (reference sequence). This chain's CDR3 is CSARSSGETQYF. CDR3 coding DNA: TGCAGTGCAAGGTCTTCCGGCGAGACCCAGTACTTC.

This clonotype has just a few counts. DNA of the CDR3: TGTGCCAGCAGCTTAAAGGGCTCCTTGGTAGGGAACACTGAAGCTTTCTTT. Amino acid sequence: CASSLKGSLVGNTEAFF. The chain recombines TRBV7-3 with TRBJ1-1, with D unresolved. Germline V lookup: CDR1 SGHTA, CDR2 FQGTGA. CDR3 length: 17 residues. Trimming took off 1 base at V and 1 base at J, with 16 bases between the two ends.

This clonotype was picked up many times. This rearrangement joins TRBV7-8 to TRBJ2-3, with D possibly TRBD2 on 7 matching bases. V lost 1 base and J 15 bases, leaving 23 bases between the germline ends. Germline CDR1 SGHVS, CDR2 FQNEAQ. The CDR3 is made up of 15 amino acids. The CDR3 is CASSLGEVGGATRYF. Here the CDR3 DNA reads TGTGCCAGCAGCTTAGGCGAAGTGGGGGGGGCAACAAGATATTTT.

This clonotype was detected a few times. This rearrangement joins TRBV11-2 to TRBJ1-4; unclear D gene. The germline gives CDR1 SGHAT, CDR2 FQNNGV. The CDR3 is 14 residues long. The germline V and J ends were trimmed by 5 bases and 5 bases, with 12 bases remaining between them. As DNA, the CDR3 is TGTGCCAGCAGCGCCGAGGGCGGCAATGAAAAACTGTTTTTT. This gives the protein CASSAEGGNEKLFF.

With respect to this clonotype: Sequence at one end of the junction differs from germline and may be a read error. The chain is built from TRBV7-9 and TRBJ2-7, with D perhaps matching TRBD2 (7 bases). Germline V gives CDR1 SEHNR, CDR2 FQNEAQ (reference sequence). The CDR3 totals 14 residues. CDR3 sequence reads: CASSLGGRPNEKYF. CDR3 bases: TGTGCCAGCAGCTTGGGGGGGCGCCCCAACGAGAAGTACTTC.

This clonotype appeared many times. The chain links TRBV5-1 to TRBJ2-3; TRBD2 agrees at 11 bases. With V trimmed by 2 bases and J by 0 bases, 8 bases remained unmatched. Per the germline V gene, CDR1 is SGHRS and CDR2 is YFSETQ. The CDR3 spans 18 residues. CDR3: CASSLKLAGASSTDTQYF. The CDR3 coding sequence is TGCGCCAGCAGCTTAAAACTAGCGGGGGCGTCAAGCACAGATACGCAGTATTTT.